This T cell receptor (beta chain) was profiled in a study of CD8+ T cells in alopecia areata. The germline V gene has CDR1 SGHDT and CDR2 YYEEEE. CDR3 length: 15 amino acids. V lost 4 bases and J 6 bases, leaving 16 bases between the germline ends. Investigators isolated RNA and reverse transcribed it into cDNA to act as the sequencing template. The assay was immunoSEQ multiplex PCR, and TCRdb's table has in-frame clones only and misses some. The data contain under 150,000 clones, 55% to 60% of them seen just once; the ten biggest clones take up 3% to 3.5%. Regarding treatment: oral pan-JAK inhibitor, 5-10 mg twice daily.

The chain has TRBV5-6 and TRBJ1-4; D is unclear. The sample in question was CD4+ T cells sorted from blood, obtained at week 24, from a patient treated with tofacitinib. The TCR sequence derives from a human donor with alopecia areata. This CDR3 is CASSTPGIGDEKLFF. The CDR3 nucleotides are TGTGCCAGCAGCACACCGGGGATTGGGGATGAAAAACTGTTTTTT. The full variable domain, in which reference TRBV5-6 and TRBJ1-4 provide the parts outside the CDR3, is DAGVTQSPTHLIKTRGQQVTLRCSPKSGHDTVSWYQQALGQGPQFIFQYYEEEERQRGNFPDRFSGHQFPNYSSELNVNALLLGDSALYLCASSTPGIGDEKLFFGSGTQLSVL.